These 26 T cell receptor beta chains were all obtained from the same sample, sequenced in a study of T cells in localized non-small cell lung cancer. Using immunoSEQ multiplex PCR, the repertoire was profiled, and TCRdb retains in-frame clones only, with some absent. This table holds nearly 35,000 clones, 88% found once. The sample was peripheral blood, taken before any cancer treatment. All receptors derive from a woman between 35 and 75 years old with stage I lung adenocarcinoma.

This chain uses TRBV4-1 with TRBJ2-1, with TRBD2 matching 16 bases. The J segment lost 2 bases and the V segment lost 2 bases, leaving 6 bases of the junction unmatched. Germline CDR1 is MGHRA and CDR2 is YSYEKL. This CDR3 comprises 19 residues. The CDR3 DNA sequence: TGCGCCAGCAGCCAATCCGGGACTAGCGGGGGGGCTACCTACAATGAGCAGTTCTTC. It specifies CASSQSGTSGGATYNEQFF.

This clone was recorded once. The chain links TRBV21-1 to TRBJ1-3; the table's D call, TRBD1, has no DNA check behind it. TRBV21-1 is designated a pseudogene. This CDR3 contains 15 residues. CDR3: CASSKGTLEGNTIYF. The DNA of the CDR3 is TGTGCCAGCAGCAAAGGGACACTGGAGGGAAACACCATATATTTT.

The genes are TRBV19 and TRBJ2-3; 8 nucleotides line up with TRBD2. CDR1 and CDR2 from the germline V gene are LNHDA and SQIVND (reference sequence). The CDR3 contains 15 residues. V was pared by 3 bases and J by 1 base, with 3 bases of the junction left unmatched. CDR3 sequence: CASSIMRGGTDTQYF. CDR3 coding DNA: TGTGCCAGTAGTATCATGCGGGGGGGCACAGATACGCAGTATTTT.

The chain carries TRBV6-1 and TRBJ1-1; possibly TRBD1 for D (5 bases). Germline-derived CDR1 and CDR2 are MNHNS and SASEGT. With 3 bases removed from V and 3 bases from J, the gap between germline ends came to 14 bases. This CDR3 has 15 residues. The CDR3 DNA is TGTGCCAGCAGTGATGGCCTGATGGGGGACACTGAAGCTTTCTTT. This translates into CASSDGLMGDTEAFF.

The CDR3 here is CASGVADSNQPQHF. The CDR3 DNA follows: TGTGCCAGCGGTGTGGCAGATAGCAATCAGCCCCAGCATTTT. The chain employs TRBV7-2 and TRBJ1-5; D remains ambiguous. V was pared by 8 bases and J by 0 bases, with 11 bases between. CDR3 length: 14 residues. Germline assignment: CDR1 SGHTA and CDR2 FQGNSA.

CDR3: CASSRTGELFF. The CDR3 DNA follows: TGTGCCAGCAGCCGTACTGGGGAGCTGTTTTTT. The chain carries TRBV7-9 and TRBJ2-2; D not certain. The CDR3 extends over 11 amino acids. Germline V gene lookup returns CDR1 SEHNR and CDR2 FQNEAQ (reference sequence). V dropped 5 bases and J dropped 8 bases, with 6 bases sitting between them. Full variable domain (missing parts from reference TRBV7-9 and TRBJ2-2): DTGVSQNPRHKITKRGQNVTFRCDPISEHNRLYWYRQTLGQGPEFLTYFQNEAQLEKSRLLSDRFSAERPKGSFSTLEIQRTEQGDSAMYLCASSRTGELFFGEGSRLTVL.

There are a few counts of this clone. The rearrangement joins TRBV7-2 to TRBJ1-4; D is possibly TRBD1 (5 bases). V was shortened by 3 bases and J by 7 bases, with 12 bases between the two germline ends. Germline-derived CDR1 and CDR2 are SGHTA and FQGNSA. The CDR3 runs 14 residues. CDR3 region: CASSFQGGREKLFF. DNA for the CDR3: TGTGCCAGCAGCTTTCAGGGAGGGCGTGAAAAACTGTTTTTT.

Concerning this clone: Other DNA sequences in the same sample also yield this CDR3. The V and J genes are TRBV5-1 and TRBJ2-7; TRBD1 matches at 9 bases. Germline V gene lookup returns CDR1 SGHRS and CDR2 YFSETQ. Losses at the gene ends were 4 bases for V and 6 bases for J; bases not matched to a gene: 11. The CDR3 length is 15 residues. Here the CDR3 reads CASSLRQGGEVEQYF. In DNA form, the CDR3 reads TGCGCCAGCAGCCTACGACAGGGGGGTGAGGTCGAGCAGTACTTC.

J is TRBJ1-4 and V is TRBV6-4; D perhaps matches TRBD1 (5 bases). V was pared by 10 bases and J by 2 bases, with 14 bases between. This CDR3 is built from 14 residues. Germline loops: CDR1 MRHNA, CDR2 SNTAGT. This CDR3 reads CATKGEVTNEKLFF. CDR3 coding DNA: TGTGCCACAAAAGGGGAGGTGACTAATGAAAAACTGTTTTTT.

The chain uses TRBV5-1 and TRBJ1-2; a possible D gene is TRBD1 (5 bases). CDR1 is SGHRS, CDR2 YFSETQ, per germline. Trimming left V 0 bases short and J 2 bases short, with 11 bases between. This CDR3 comprises 15 residues. For the CDR3, the DNA is TGCGCCAGCAGCTTGGGAGGGGCCCTGAACTATGGCTACACCTTC. It specifies CASSLGGALNYGYTF. The full variable domain, its missing parts supplied by reference TRBV5-1 and TRBJ1-2, is KAGVTQTPRYLIKTRGQQVTLSCSPISGHRSVSWYQQTPGQGLQFLFEYFSETQRNKGNFPGRFSGRQFSNSRSEMNVSTLELGDSALYLCASSLGGALNYGYTFGSGTRLTVV.

J is TRBJ1-1 and V is TRBV25-1, with 7 bases aligning to TRBD1. V lost 2 bases to trimming and J lost 6 bases; unmatched junction nucleotides: 3. Germline V gene lookup returns CDR1 MGHDK and CDR2 SYGVNS. The CDR3 runs to 13 residues. The CDR3 is CASSERDSSEAFF. DNA for the CDR3: TGTGCCAGCAGTGAAAGGGACAGCTCTGAAGCTTTCTTT. Using reference TRBV25-1 and TRBJ1-1 for the parts outside the CDR3, the full variable domain is EADIYQTPRYLVIGTGKKITLECSQTMGHDKMYWYQQDPGMELHLIHYSYGVNSTEKGDLSSESTVSRIRTEHFPLTLESARPSHTSQYLCASSERDSSEAFFGQGTRLTVV.

The chain is built from TRBV7-9 and TRBJ1-2, with D maybe TRBD1 (6 bases). Trimming shortened V by 5 bases and J by 5 bases, and 12 bases separated the two germline ends. This CDR3 comprises 13 residues. Germline-derived CDR1 and CDR2 are SEHNR and FQNEAQ (reference sequence). For the CDR3, the DNA is TGTGCCAGCAGCGGGGACAAGACTTATGGCTACACCTTC. It is translated as CASSGDKTYGYTF. Supplemented by reference TRBV7-9 and TRBJ1-2, the full variable domain reads DTGVSQNPRHKITKRGQNVTFRCDPISEHNRLYWYRQTLGQGPEFLTYFQNEAQLEKSRLLSDRFSAERPKGSFSTLEIQRTEQGDSAMYLCASSGDKTYGYTFGSGTRLTVV.

This clone appeared a single time. The rearrangement joins TRBV9 to TRBJ1-2; 8 nucleotides align to TRBD1. The V gene end was trimmed by 0 bases and the J gene end by 7 bases; junction bases not matched to a gene: 11. Germline V gene sequence: CDR1 SGDLS, CDR2 YYNGEE. The CDR3 length is 16 residues. CDR3 nucleotides: TGTGCCAGCAGCGTAGATTCAGGGGGCCTTGTTCTTGGCTACACCTTC. Translation: CASSVDSGGLVLGYTF.

J is TRBJ2-1 and V is TRBV4-3; TRBD1 aligns across 7 bases. This CDR3 spans 15 amino acids. J was trimmed by 3 bases and V by 4 bases; bases with no gene match: 6. Germline V gene lookup returns CDR1 LGHNA and CDR2 YSLEER. The CDR3 sequence is CASSPSRGRYNEQFF. CDR3 in DNA: TGCGCCAGCAGCCCATCGAGGGGGCGCTACAATGAGCAGTTCTTC.

V gene TRBV7-9 combines with J gene TRBJ1-6; D is ambiguous. V was cut by 1 base and J by 4 bases, with 8 bases left in between. Germline loops: CDR1 SEHNR, CDR2 FQNEAQ (reference sequence). The CDR3 has 15 residues. In nucleotides, the CDR3 is TGTGCCAGCAGCTTAGAGGACGGATATAATTCACCCCTCCACTTT. This encodes CASSLEDGYNSPLHF.

The V call is TRBV30, the J call TRBJ1-2, with 10 bases matching TRBD1. This CDR3 is 14 amino acids long. With 5 bases clipped from V and 6 bases from J, the junction kept 9 bases outside the gene matches. The germline V gene encodes CDR1 GTSNPN and CDR2 SVGIG (reference sequence). CDR3: CAWAKGQGIHGYTF. CDR3 nucleotide sequence: TGTGCCTGGGCAAAGGGACAGGGGATTCATGGCTACACCTTC.

The chain uses TRBV7-8 and TRBJ2-3; 7 bases fit TRBD2. The CDR3 has 17 amino acids. Trimming at V came to 0 bases and at J to 3 bases, leaving 9 bases not matched to a gene. In germline, CDR1 is SGHVS, CDR2 FQNEAQ. The CDR3 sequence: CASSLAISSGDTDTQYF. The CDR3 nucleotides are TGTGCCAGCAGCTTAGCTATATCCAGCGGGGATACAGATACGCAGTATTTT. The full variable domain, with the rest looked up from reference TRBV7-8 and TRBJ2-3, is GAGVSQSPRYKVAKRGQDVALRCDPISGHVSLFWYQQALGQGPEFLTYFQNEAQLDKSGLPSDRFFAERPEGSVSTLKIQRTQQEDSAVYLCASSLAISSGDTDTQYFGPGTRLTVL.

As DNA, the CDR3 is TGTGCCAGCAGCTTCCCGGGACAGGGAATTTCTAGTGGAAACACCATATATTTT. It specifies CASSFPGQGISSGNTIYF. The J gene is TRBJ1-3, the V gene TRBV7-2, with 9 bases identical to TRBD1. The CDR3 consists of 18 residues. CDR1 and CDR2 from the germline V gene are SGHTA and FQGNSA. V trimming: 3 bases; J trimming: 3 bases; junction bases outside the gene matches: 12.

The J gene is TRBJ2-7, the V gene TRBV30; weak D call: TRBD2 (6 bases). V was shortened by 0 bases and J by 6 bases, with 15 bases between the two germline ends. The germline V gene encodes CDR1 GTSNPN and CDR2 SVGIG (reference sequence). CDR3 length: 14 residues. The CDR3 loop is CAWSVRSGRFEQYF. In DNA, the CDR3 is TGTGCCTGGAGTGTACGATCAGGGAGGTTCGAGCAGTACTTC.

V and J are TRBV29-1 and TRBJ1-2; D possibly corresponds to TRBD1 (6 bases). The CDR3 runs to 16 residues. Germline CDR1 and CDR2: SQVTM and ANQGSEA. With 4 bases removed from V and 2 bases from J, the gap between germline ends came to 20 bases. Here the CDR3 reads CSVGGPGGEKNYGYTF. As DNA, the CDR3 is TGCAGCGTTGGGGGGCCCGGGGGCGAGAAAAACTATGGCTACACCTTC.

This sequence joins TRBV10-3 and TRBJ2-7; D is perhaps TRBD1 (9 bases). Trimming took off 4 bases at V and 7 bases at J, with 20 bases between the two ends. CDR3 size: 15 residues. CDR1 is ENHRY and CDR2 is SYGVKD in the germline V gene. The CDR3 bases are TGTGCCATCAGTGCCGGGGGGGGACAGGGCAAGGAGCAGTACTTC. It codes for CAISAGGGQGKEQYF.

V and J are TRBV5-1 and TRBJ1-2, with unresolved D. The CDR3 spans 14 residues. CDR1 is SGHRS, CDR2 YFSETQ, per germline. Trimming pared 3 bases from V and 6 bases from J, leaving 15 bases between. The CDR3 DNA sequence: TGCGCCAGCAGCTCCTCTGCCCTAAGGGATGGCTACACCTTC. This encodes CASSSSALRDGYTF.

The J gene is TRBJ1-1, the V gene TRBV19; TRBD1 agrees at 8 bases. The CDR3 has 15 amino acids. Germline V gene lookup returns CDR1 LNHDA and CDR2 SQIVND (reference sequence). The trim removed 3 bases at V and 2 bases at J, leaving 5 bases unmatched. This chain's CDR3 is CASSITGTGNTEAFF. CDR3 in DNA: TGTGCCAGTAGTATCACCGGGACAGGTAACACTGAAGCTTTCTTT.

The V call is TRBV29-1, the J call TRBJ2-6, with 7 bases fitting TRBD1. Germline CDR1 reads SQVTM; CDR2 reads ANQGSEA. Unmatched junction bases numbered 12, after V lost 5 bases and J lost 8 bases. The CDR3 length is 15 residues. CDR3: CSVPLTGSGTNVLTF. The CDR3 coding sequence is TGCAGCGTTCCCCTGACAGGGTCCGGGACCAACGTCCTGACTTTC.

By share, this clone ranks as medium-sized. This sequence joins TRBV5-1 and TRBJ2-3, with TRBD1 matching over 9 bases. V gave up 4 bases and J gave up 4 bases; unmatched junction bases: 10. The CDR3 covers 16 residues. Per germline, CDR1 SGHRS and CDR2 YFSETQ. CDR3: CASSAGDRVTADTQYF. The CDR3 DNA is TGCGCCAGCAGCGCGGGGGACAGGGTGACGGCAGATACGCAGTATTTT.

The chain has TRBV5-4 and TRBJ2-1; 11 nucleotides line up with TRBD2. Per the germline V gene, CDR1 is SGHNT and CDR2 is YYREEE (reference sequence). The CDR3 is made up of 17 amino acids. V trimming: 3 bases; J trimming: 0 bases; junction bases outside the gene matches: 5. The CDR3 region is CASSSLAGGLSYNEQFF. DNA for the CDR3: TGTGCCAGCAGCTCCTTAGCGGGGGGGCTCTCCTACAATGAGCAGTTCTTC.